This section outlines one TCR beta chain sequence together with its context. Its antigen remains unidentified. The V end lost 6 bases, the J end lost 2 bases, and 8 bases lay between the germline ends. CDR3 length: 13 residues. Per germline, CDR1 MDHEN and CDR2 SYDVKM. This record belongs to a study of cytomegalovirus exposure and HLA in healthy donors. Study in general: In a later analysis, the approximately 120 validation repertoires were reported to have used the same platform as the roughly 730 first-cohort repertoires. Findings and caveats of the study: Across donors, most TCRs were seen rarely, yet some public ones were widespread. Reports described diagnosis of cytomegalovirus status by the classifier as highly specific and sensitive.

The method was immunoSEQ multiplex PCR; TCRdb's version includes in-frame clones alone and lacks a portion of them. The data hold 150,000 to 200,000 clones, with roughly nine tenths observed a single time. The sample comprised PBMCs. The genes are TRBV28 and TRBJ2-4, with a possible D match to TRBD2 (5 bases). This clonotype originated in a woman in her 30s in good health and CMV-seronegative. This chain's CDR3 is CASSPGTKNIQYF. Here the CDR3 DNA reads TGTGCCAGCAGCCCCGGGACCAAAAACATTCAGTACTTC.